This T cell receptor beta chain was profiled in a study of long-term antiretroviral therapy in people with HIV. Trimming stripped 7 bases from V and 1 base from J, with 16 bases between. In germline, CDR1 is MDHEN, CDR2 SYDVKM. The CDR3 has 16 amino acids. Researchers report immunoSEQ v3.0 was run at survey level. Repertoires were generated with immunoSEQ multiplex PCR, while TCRdb's copy carries only in-frame clones and drops some. Found here are 20,000 to 25,000 clones, under 90% of them singletons; the top ten hold roughly an eighth. V and J are TRBV28 and TRBJ2-2, with D perhaps matching TRBD1 (6 bases). This clonotype was sampled from a man aged 40-55 years with HIV. Specimen: unsorted PBMCs, collected 0.1 years before starting antiretroviral therapy. The CDR3 reads CASKFQGQLNTGELFF. The CDR3 coding sequence is TGTGCCAGCAAATTTCAGGGGCAATTGAACACCGGGGAGCTGTTTTTT.